These T cell receptor beta chains were read from a single sample in a study of cytomegalovirus exposure and HLA in healthy donors. TCRdb's table, derived via immunoSEQ multiplex PCR, lists solely in-frame clones and lacks some. Of about 35,000 clones in the sample, 80% are singletons; the top ten hold roughly 5.5%. The specimen sequenced was PBMCs. The source is a male donor in good health and CMV-seronegative. The conserved cysteine and the conserved F or W are not part of the CDR3 here. The order of the fields is V gene, clone size, CDR3 protein. Not all rows give a size; the values are once, few, many and, for expanded clones, a class.

>TRBV7-2|NA
ASSKLQGLDTQY
>TRBV4-3|few
ASSQESRFTEAF
>TRBV5-6|NA
ASSFLTLGYEQY
>TRBV4-3|few
ASSSTGGGTDTQY
>TRBV2|once
ASSRGGGTT
>TRBV6-5|once
ASSYSWRAPSYEQY
>TRBV27|NA
ATRTGPSTDTQY
>TRBV28|few
ASSFSEQMNTEAF
>TRBV7-9|NA
ASSLERTGRNTQY
>TRBV6-5|NA
ASSPVALEEQF
>TRBV6-4|once
ASSDSETGGVYGYT
>TRBV6-5|NA
ASRDNNQPQH
>TRBV6-5|NA
ASSYSKAGGSGEQY
>TRBV6-5|NA
ASSSTSGGPQETQY
>TRBV11-2|NA
ASSSRDRAADRAEKLF
>TRBV28|NA
ASGRRGRYNEQF
>TRBV7-2|NA
ASSFRQGADTEAF
>TRBV19|NA
ASSIDRFLNTEAF
>TRBV6-5|NA
ASSLNRGRDTEAF
>TRBV7-2|NA
ASSLVGTAGTVNTEAF
>TRBV7-2|NA
ASSLASSGRAKQF
>TRBV14|NA
ASSYSNFNTEAF
>TRBV5-1|NA
ASSRGRNQETQY
>TRBV7-5|NA
ARSLDLAGAITDTQY
>TRBV5-1|NA
ASSLEGFRNTQY
>TRBV9|NA
ASSEDRGRGSPLH
>TRBV12-5|NA
ASGPSSVDQPQH
>TRBV4-3|NA
ASSQGQGSEAF
>TRBV25-1|NA
ASSEYGQRKETQY
>TRBV10-3|NA
AIRQGLAGRTDTQY
>TRBV9|NA
ASSVGSGTSGINEQF
>TRBV11-2|NA
ASSLGMGSGTEAF
>TRBV27|NA
ASSLGQGNSPLH
>TRBV7-7|NA
ASSLSPSGAQETQY
>TRBV7-6|NA
ASSIGQGQNEKLF
>TRBV2|NA
ASSGGTANYGYT
>TRBV30|few
AWTERLSYNEQF
>TRBV5-1|NA
ASSLRQGAMHGYT
>TRBV27|NA
ATRRGGNQPQH
>TRBV6-1|NA
ASSELRGSDEQF
>TRBV2|NA
ASSEILGGDGYT
>TRBV9|NA
ASSVGSGGYGYT
>TRBV29-1|NA
SVVTGTFYEQY
>TRBV6-5|NA
ASSSNRAYGYT
>TRBV10-3|NA
AAMDTGLNTEAF
>TRBV4-1|NA
ASSQEFGTENTEAF
>TRBV5-4|few
ASSLQGATDTQY
>TRBV4-3|NA
ASSQDWGANYGYT
>TRBV5-1|NA
ASRYRTGNNEQF
>TRBV6-1|NA
ASSEGLPYEQY
>TRBV15|once
ATSRNPDSSYNSPLH
>TRBV9|NA
ASSVPGQPLH
>TRBV6-5|few
ASSLTATINYGYT